Each of the 2 T cell receptor beta chains below was sequenced from the same sample in a study of CD8+CD57+ T cells in acquired aplastic anemia. The template used for profiling TCR beta VDJ and CDR3 was genomic DNA. TCRdb passed the reads through MiXCR, listing each CDR3 protein once. The sample includes roughly 420,000 distinct CDR3 sequences, 55% to 75% of them seen just once. The specimen sequenced was sorted CD4+, CD8+, or CD8+CD57+ T cells (not recorded which) from PBMCs. These TCRs come from a human donor in good health, serving as a control.

This clonotype was detected ten times or more. V is TRBV4-3 and J is TRBJ1-6; tentative D call: TRBD1 (6 bases). The ends were cut back, 1 base at V and 0 bases at J, with 13 bases in the middle. Germline values: CDR1 LGHNA, CDR2 YSLEER. CDR3 length: 18 residues. CDR3 amino acids: CASSQVLQGSSYNSPLHF. The CDR3 DNA reads TGCGCCAGCAGCCAAGTTCTTCAGGGGAGCTCCTATAATTCACCCCTCCACTTT.

As for this clonotype: Likely a read error: the CDR3 ends without its conserved phenylalanine or tryptophan. The DNA is left out, because the CDR3 cannot be placed on it with certainty; the CDR3 is given as TCRdb lists it. The chain recombines TRBV2 with TRBJ1-1; TRBD1 was called by the table and not checked on the DNA. Germline lookup yields CDR1 SNHLY and CDR2 FYNNEI. The CDR3 contains 15 residues when both ends are counted. The CDR3 loop is CASGVRPQDQPEHFG.